This entry is about one TCR beta chain. Its antigen is currently unknown. The CDR3 runs 14 residues. Germline CDR1 MNHEY, CDR2 SVGAGI. V shed 7 bases and J shed 0 bases, with 12 bases lying between them. This record belongs to a study of blood T cells in healthy people across ages. Study-level points and caveats: Donors of long life had a larger count of naive CD4+ cells and greater diversity than aged donors. Estimates of total diversity, which came from one million sequenced T cells, were considered to be underestimates.

The use of a sample-barcoded 5' primer and a J-beta primer mix characterized a second PCR of 7 to 11 cycles. From each sample, at least 2.5 million paired-end reads containing CDR3 were obtained. TCRdb processed the 5' RACE reads anew with MiXCR; each CDR3 protein has one entry. The sample yields about 1.5 million distinct CDR3 sequences, 40% to 45% seen once. The TCR was taken from a young woman in good health. V usage is TRBV6-5 and J usage is TRBJ1-2; D is perhaps TRBD1 (5 bases). Sequenced: blood. CDR3 in amino acids: CASIPDTANYGYTF. The CDR3 DNA sequence: TGTGCCAGCATCCCGGACACAGCTAACTATGGCTACACCTTC.